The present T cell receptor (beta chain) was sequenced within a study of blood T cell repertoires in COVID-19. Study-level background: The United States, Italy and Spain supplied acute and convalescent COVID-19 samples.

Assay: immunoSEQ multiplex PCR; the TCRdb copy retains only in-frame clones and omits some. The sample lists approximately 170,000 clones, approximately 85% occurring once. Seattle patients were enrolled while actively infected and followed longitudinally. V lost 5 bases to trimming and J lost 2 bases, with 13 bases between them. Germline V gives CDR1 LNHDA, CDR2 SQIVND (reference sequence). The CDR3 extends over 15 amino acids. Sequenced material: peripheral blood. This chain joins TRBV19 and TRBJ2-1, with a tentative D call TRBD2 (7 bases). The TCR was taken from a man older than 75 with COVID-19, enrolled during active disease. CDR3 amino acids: CASSRGGAPYNEQFF. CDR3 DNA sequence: TGTGCCAGTAGTCGTGGGGGGGCCCCCTACAATGAGCAGTTCTTC.